The next 24 T cell receptor beta chains were all read from a single sample in a study of beta chain features in type 1 diabetes. Overall study results and limits: There was a moderate but significant shortening of TCRB CDR3s in all four CD4+ subsets of Type 1 diabetes patients.

Investigators reverse transcribed all isolated RNA, so they sequenced expressed TCRB transcripts. Some clones are missing from TCRdb's copy, which holds only in-frame ones; the method was immunoSEQ multiplex PCR. The sample has 60,000 to 75,000 clones, nearly 50% seen once. The antigens of these receptors remain unknown. Sample: central memory CD4+ T cells from blood. These receptors all stem from a man aged 25-45 years with type 1 diabetes.

The chain uses TRBV6-5 and TRBJ2-1, with D unresolved. Per germline, CDR1 MNHEY and CDR2 SVGAGI. This CDR3 is built from 13 residues. Trimming left V 8 bases short and J 6 bases short, with 14 bases between. CDR3 nucleotides: TGTGCCAGCTCTACGCCGGGTTCCAATGAGCAGTTCTTC. As protein: CASSTPGSNEQFF.

Here the CDR3 DNA reads TGTGCCAGCAGTGACACCGGCGGAGCTGGCGAGCAGTACTTC. This gives the protein CASSDTGGAGEQYF. V is TRBV25-1 and J is TRBJ2-7; D unresolved. Looked up from germline, CDR1 is MGHDK and CDR2 is SYGVNS. This CDR3 comprises 14 residues. V was cut by 3 bases and J by 6 bases, with 15 bases left in between.

This chain joins TRBV7-9 and TRBJ1-2, with 7 bases lining up with TRBD1. CDR3 size: 12 residues. V lost 4 bases, J lost 6 bases, and 2 bases stayed unmatched. CDR1 is SEHNR and CDR2 is FQNEAQ in the germline V gene (reference sequence). The CDR3 DNA follows: TGTGCCAGCAGCTCCACAGGGGATGGCTACACCTTC. Protein: CASSSTGDGYTF.

The chain employs TRBV7-2 and TRBJ1-4; 10 nucleotides match TRBD1. From germline, CDR1 is SGHTA and CDR2 FQGNSA. After removal of 4 bases from V and 8 bases from J, the junction contained 4 bases not matched to a gene. The CDR3 is made up of 14 amino acids. The CDR3: CASSSRQGAEKLFF. The CDR3 DNA follows: TGTGCCAGCAGCTCTCGACAGGGGGCGGAAAAACTGTTTTTT. Full variable domain (missing parts from reference TRBV7-2 and TRBJ1-4): GAGVSQSPSNKVTEKGKDVELRCDPISGHTALYWYRQSLGQGLEFLIYFQGNSAPDKSGLPSDRFSAERTGGSVSTLTIQRTQQEDSAVYLCASSSRQGAEKLFFGSGTQLSVL.

The rearrangement joins TRBV30 to TRBJ2-5, with a tentative D call TRBD2 (6 bases). V was shortened by 5 bases and J by 5 bases, with 15 bases between the two germline ends. The CDR3 consists of 13 residues. Germline V lookup: CDR1 GTSNPN, CDR2 SVGIG (reference sequence). This CDR3 reads CAWARDFQETQYF. DNA for the CDR3: TGTGCCTGGGCCCGGGACTTCCAGGAGACCCAGTACTTC.

This clone was counted only a few times. The sample has other DNA sequences that encode this CDR3 too. The chain has TRBV5-1 and TRBJ2-1; 9 bases line up with TRBD1. Losses at the gene ends were 4 bases for V and 5 bases for J; bases not matched to a gene: 4. Germline V lookup: CDR1 SGHRS, CDR2 YFSETQ. CDR3 size: 14 residues. This CDR3 is CASSLGTGNNEQFF. CDR3 DNA: TGCGCCAGCAGCCTGGGGACAGGGAACAATGAGCAGTTCTTC.

This clone has more than one count but fewer than ten. This chain links TRBV18 with TRBJ2-3; perhaps TRBD2 as D (5 bases). Germline lookup yields CDR1 KGHSH and CDR2 LQKENI. Between the trimmed V and J ends, which lost 3 bases and 0 bases, there was a span of 7 bases. The CDR3 has 14 amino acids. The CDR3 here is CASSPSGSTDTQYF. The CDR3 DNA is TGTGCCAGCTCACCCAGCGGAAGCACAGATACGCAGTATTTT.

The rearrangement links TRBV2 to TRBJ2-6; possible D gene TRBD1, 5 bases. CDR1 SNHLY and CDR2 FYNNEI come from the germline V gene. The V gene lost 3 bases and the J gene lost 0 bases, with 18 bases spanning the gap. The CDR3 contains 19 residues. The DNA for the CDR3 is TGTGCCAGCAGTGAGCGGTTGAGACAGATCTTCTCTGGGGCCAACGTCCTGACTTTC. Translating it yields CASSERLRQIFSGANVLTF.

CDR3 sequence (DNA): TGTGCCAGCAGTTACTCATCCAGGAACACGTTTGAAGCTTTCTTT. Its protein product is CASSYSSRNTFEAFF. This chain links TRBV6-5 with TRBJ1-1, with unresolved D. The CDR3 is 15 amino acids. The germline V gene encodes CDR1 MNHEY and CDR2 SVGAGI. Between the trimmed V and J ends, which lost 0 bases and 7 bases, there was a span of 15 bases.

The chain couples TRBV19 to TRBJ1-1; 7 nucleotides match TRBD1. Germline assignment: CDR1 LNHDA and CDR2 SQIVND (reference sequence). The CDR3 covers 14 residues. With 7 bases clipped from V and 0 bases from J, the junction kept 5 bases outside the gene matches. CDR3 DNA: TGTGCCAGTAATATCCAGGGGGTGAACACTGAAGCTTTCTTT. This gives the protein CASNIQGVNTEAFF.

This clone appeared a few times. The gene calls are TRBV9 and TRBJ1-6; 7 bases line up with TRBD1. V lost 4 bases, J lost 5 bases, and 6 bases stayed unmatched. This CDR3 is 15 amino acids long. CDR1 SGDLS and CDR2 YYNGEE come from the germline V gene. CDR3 sequence reads: CASSTGTVHNSPLHF. The CDR3, as DNA: TGTGCCAGCAGCACCGGGACAGTCCATAATTCACCCCTCCACTTT. The entire variable domain, with the rest obtained from reference TRBV9 and TRBJ1-6, is as follows: DSGVTQTPKHLITATGQRVTLRCSPRSGDLSVYWYQQSLDQGLQFLIQYYNGEERAKGNILERFSAQQFPDLHSELNLSSLELGDSALYFCASSTGTVHNSPLHFGNGTRLTVT.

This sequence joins TRBV29-1 and TRBJ2-3; TRBD2 matches at 8 bases. Trimming removed 7 bases from V and 5 bases from J; junction bases left unmatched: 14. The germline V gene encodes CDR1 SQVTM and CDR2 ANQGSEA. The CDR3 is 15 residues long. As DNA, the CDR3 is TGCAGCGCCGAAGGGGGACTAGGAGCAGTAGATACGCAGTATTTT. It codes for CSAEGGLGAVDTQYF.

This clone appeared once. V and J are TRBV11-2 and TRBJ2-5; 11 positions agree with TRBD2. The germline CDR1 and CDR2 sequences are SGHAT and FQNNGV. After removal of 3 bases from V and 4 bases from J, the junction contained 7 bases not matched to a gene. This CDR3 region has 16 residues. CDR3 sequence reads: CASSLNSGGAAETQYF. The CDR3 DNA sequence: TGTGCCAGCAGCTTGAATAGCGGGGGGGCAGCAGAGACCCAGTACTTC.

The rearrangement links TRBV11-3 to TRBJ2-3, with 7 bases fitting TRBD1. From germline, CDR1 is SGHNT and CDR2 YENEEA. V trimming: 1 base; J trimming: 0 bases; junction bases outside the gene matches: 4. The CDR3 totals 16 residues. The CDR3 spells CASSLGQGPSTDTQYF. In DNA form, the CDR3 reads TGTGCCAGCAGCTTAGGACAGGGCCCCAGCACAGATACGCAGTATTTT.

The chain carries TRBV28 and TRBJ2-1, with D uncertain. Per the germline V gene, CDR1 is MDHEN and CDR2 is SYDVKM. Deletions cut 7 bases from V and 3 bases from J, with 7 bases between. This CDR3 has 12 residues. The CDR3 DNA reads TGTGCCAGCACTACCTACTACAATGAGCAGTTCTTC. Translating it yields CASTTYYNEQFF. Variable domain in full (rest from reference TRBV28 and TRBJ2-1): DVKVTQSSRYLVKRTGEKVFLECVQDMDHENMFWYRQDPGLGLRLIYFSYDVKMKEKGDIPEGYSVSREKKERFSLILESASTNQTSMYLCASTTYYNEQFFGPGTRLTVL.

There are a few counts of this clone. This sample also contains other DNA sequences that code for the same CDR3. The chain carries TRBV4-1 and TRBJ1-1, with D perhaps matching TRBD1 (6 bases). Trimming took 0 bases from V and 3 from J, leaving 11 bases between them. The CDR3 extends over 15 amino acids. CDR1 is MGHRA and CDR2 is YSYEKL in the germline V gene. The CDR3 nucleotides read TGCGCCAGCAGCCAAGACGGGGGGGGCGACACTGAAGCTTTCTTT. Protein product: CASSQDGGGDTEAFF.

This clone has a handful of counts. The chain has TRBV5-4 and TRBJ1-2; maybe TRBD1 (5 bases). This CDR3 region has 14 residues. Germline V gives CDR1 SGHNT, CDR2 YYREEE (reference sequence). Trimming pared 4 bases from V and 7 bases from J, leaving 17 bases between. The DNA for the CDR3 is TGTGCCAGCAGCATGGACGGCGGGGACTTTGGCTACACCTTC. Residues: CASSMDGGDFGYTF.

Points on this clone: Germline and junction disagree at one end, which may indicate a read error. The chain combines TRBV27 with TRBJ1-3, with D tentatively TRBD1 (6 bases). CDR1 is MNHEY and CDR2 is SMNVEV in the germline V gene (reference sequence). CDR3 length: 14 residues. CDR3 coding DNA: TGTGCCAGCAGTGTATCAGGGGTCGGAAACACCATATATTTT. This translates into CASSVSGVGNTIYF.

The CDR3 sequence: CASSPRTSGDVTQYF. The CDR3 coding sequence is TGTGCCAGTAGTCCCCGGACTAGCGGGGATGTTACGCAGTATTTT. This chain uses TRBV19 with TRBJ2-3, with 12 nucleotides matching TRBD2. With 5 bases clipped from V and 8 bases from J, the junction kept 8 bases outside the gene matches. The CDR3 covers 15 residues. The germline V gene has CDR1 LNHDA and CDR2 SQIVND (reference sequence). The variable domain in full, completed from reference TRBV19 and TRBJ2-3, reads DGGITQSPKYLFRKEGQNVTLSCEQNLNHDAMYWYRQDPGQGLRLIYYSQIVNDFQKGDIAEGYSVSREKKESFPLTVTSAQKNPTAFYLCASSPRTSGDVTQYFGPGTRLTVL.

The chain uses TRBV2 and TRBJ1-1; no clear D gene. Trimming took 6 bases from V and 6 from J, leaving 5 bases between them. The germline CDR1 and CDR2 sequences are SNHLY and FYNNEI. The CDR3 loop spans 10 amino acids. Here the CDR3 reads CASSGAEAFF. CDR3 bases: TGTGCCAGCAGCGGGGCTGAAGCTTTCTTT.

The gene calls are TRBV10-2 and TRBJ1-3; no clear D gene. This CDR3 comprises 16 residues. CDR1 is WSHSY and CDR2 is SAAADI in the germline V gene. V dropped 3 bases and J dropped 0 bases, with 12 bases sitting between them. The DNA for the CDR3 is TGCGCCAGCAGTGATCCCAGAGCGGGCTCTGGAAACACCATATATTTT. It yields the protein CASSDPRAGSGNTIYF.

The chain couples TRBV7-2 to TRBJ2-2, with 9 nucleotides matching TRBD2. The V and J ends lost 6 bases and 4 bases, in that order; junction bases with no gene match: 12. CDR3 length: 17 residues. Germline V CDR1 and CDR2: SGHTA, FQGNSA. This chain's CDR3 is CASRRTSASGGTGELFF. DNA for the CDR3: TGTGCCAGCAGACGGACTAGCGCGAGTGGGGGCACCGGGGAGCTGTTTTTT. Supplemented by reference TRBV7-2 and TRBJ2-2, the full variable domain reads GAGVSQSPSNKVTEKGKDVELRCDPISGHTALYWYRQSLGQGLEFLIYFQGNSAPDKSGLPSDRFSAERTGGSVSTLTIQRTQQEDSAVYLCASRRTSASGGTGELFFGEGSRLTVL.

The rearrangement links TRBV6-5 to TRBJ1-2; weak D call: TRBD1 (5 bases). Trimming stripped 6 bases from V and 5 bases from J, with 16 bases between. The germline CDR1 and CDR2 sequences are MNHEY and SVGAGI. The CDR3 length is 14 residues. The chain's CDR3 is CASRRGWDSYGYTF. CDR3 in DNA: TGTGCCAGCAGGCGAGGTTGGGACTCTTATGGCTACACCTTC.

This clone came up a few times. The rearrangement joins TRBV7-9 to TRBJ2-7; 11 nucleotides line up with TRBD1. Looked up from germline, CDR1 is SEHNR and CDR2 is FQNEAQ (reference sequence). V shed 3 bases, J shed 5 bases, and the junction held 6 bases outside the gene matches. The CDR3 contains 15 residues. Here the CDR3 reads CASSFSGTGGDEQYF. CDR3 nucleotides: TGTGCCAGCAGCTTCTCCGGGACAGGGGGAGACGAGCAGTACTTC.